The 17 T cell receptor beta chains below come from one sample, sequenced in a study of vaccination effects on CD4 cells after COVID-19. No antigen is known for these receptors. TCRdb's table, derived via immunoSEQ multiplex PCR, lists solely in-frame clones and lacks some. The sample includes about 46,000 clones, 65% to 75% seen only once; the top ten take roughly 5.4%. Following culture for about ten days, CD4+ T cells were isolated. This person's SARS-CoV-2 infection, confirmed by PCR, occurred between March and December 2020. All participants had two doses of either the BNT162b2 or mRNA-1273 vaccine. This material consisted of CD4+ T cells from PBMCs cultured without peptide, taken after COVID-19 vaccination. These receptors were obtained from a human donor who had a prior SARS-CoV-2 infection.

V is TRBV3-1 (or the pseudogene TRBV3-2) and J is TRBJ1-4; D gene ambiguous. Per the germline V gene, CDR1 is LGHDT and CDR2 is YNNKEL (reference sequence). V gave up 4 bases and J gave up 8 bases, with 8 bases separating them. The CDR3 length is 12 residues. The CDR3 DNA is TGTGCCAGCAGCCTAATCGGAGAAAAACTGTTTTTT. This encodes CASSLIGEKLFF.

The chain combines TRBV4-1 with TRBJ2-5; 8 nucleotides line up with TRBD2. CDR1 and CDR2 (germline): MGHRA, YSYEKL. With 0 bases clipped from V and 4 bases from J, the junction kept 13 bases outside the gene matches. The CDR3 spans 18 residues. CDR3 amino acids: CASSQDDFRGGRVETQYF. The CDR3 nucleotides are TGCGCCAGCAGCCAAGATGATTTCCGCGGGGGGCGGGTAGAGACCCAGTACTTC.

The rearrangement links TRBV5-1 to TRBJ1-6; no definite D call. The germline CDR1 and CDR2 sequences are SGHRS and YFSETQ. V lost 0 bases and J 8 bases, leaving 6 bases between the germline ends. This CDR3 comprises 13 residues. The CDR3 bases are TGCGCCAGCAGCTTGGATACGGATTCACCCCTCCACTTT. As protein: CASSLDTDSPLHF.

This chain links TRBV4-3 with TRBJ1-1; maybe TRBD1 (5 bases). Germline V CDR1 and CDR2: LGHNA, YSLEER. V was clipped by 4 bases and J by 6 bases, with 24 bases between them. This CDR3 spans 17 amino acids. The CDR3 region is CASSLHHGTAARAEAFF. The CDR3 DNA is TGCGCCAGCAGCCTCCACCATGGAACAGCAGCCAGGGCTGAAGCTTTCTTT.

The gene calls are TRBV10-3 and TRBJ1-1; 8 nucleotides match TRBD1. V lost 8 bases, J lost 1 base, and 9 bases stayed unmatched. Looked up from germline, CDR1 is ENHRY and CDR2 is SYGVKD. This CDR3 region has 15 residues. The CDR3 DNA reads as TGTGCCATCTGGACAGGGCGGGGTACGAACACTGAAGCTTTCTTT. Its translation: CAIWTGRGTNTEAFF.

This chain links TRBV5-4 with TRBJ2-3; TRBD1 matches at 8 bases. The CDR3 spans 15 residues. Germline assignment: CDR1 SGHNT and CDR2 YYREEE (reference sequence). Trimming at V came to 4 bases and at J to 4 bases, leaving 8 bases not matched to a gene. In DNA form, the CDR3 reads TGTGCCAGCAGCCGCTGGACAGGGAGCCCAGATACGCAGTATTTT. This translates into CASSRWTGSPDTQYF.

The gene calls are TRBV5-1 and TRBJ2-7, with TRBD1 matching 9 bases. The CDR3 is 16 residues long. Trimming took 0 bases from V and 3 from J; bases not matched to a gene: 7. CDR1 is SGHRS, CDR2 YFSETQ, per germline. The CDR3 sequence is CASSLARDRVSYEQYF. For the CDR3, the DNA is TGCGCCAGCAGCTTGGCCCGGGACAGGGTTAGCTACGAGCAGTACTTC.

In this sample, this clone turned up a few times. The gene calls are TRBV3-1 (or the pseudogene TRBV3-2) and TRBJ1-6, with D unclear. CDR1 and CDR2 from the germline V gene are LGHDT and YNNKEL (reference sequence). This CDR3 comprises 14 residues. The V end was cut by 2 bases, the J end by 6 bases, with 8 bases between. CDR3: CASSQRSGNSPLHF. DNA for the CDR3: TGTGCCAGCAGCCAACGCTCGGGTAATTCACCCCTCCACTTT.

This clone was counted only a few times. The gene calls are TRBV5-4 and TRBJ1-6; unclear D gene. Trimming pared 0 bases from V and 3 bases from J, leaving 7 bases between. This CDR3 comprises 15 residues. Germline CDR1 is SGHNT and CDR2 is YYREEE (reference sequence). CDR3 DNA: TGTGCCAGCAGCTTGGCGGGAGGCTATAATTCACCCCTCCACTTT. Translated: CASSLAGGYNSPLHF.

The chain uses TRBV4-3 and TRBJ2-7, with 8 nucleotides matching TRBD2. This CDR3 is 16 amino acids long. Germline assignment: CDR1 LGHNA and CDR2 YSLEER. V gave up 2 bases and J gave up 1 base; unmatched junction bases: 7. In DNA, the CDR3 is TGCGCCAGCAGCCAAAGCGTAGCGGGAACTTCCTACGAGCAGTACTTC. Translation gives CASSQSVAGTSYEQYF.

The chain recombines TRBV5-4 with TRBJ2-7; possible D gene TRBD1, 6 bases. Germline-derived CDR1 and CDR2 are SGHNT and YYREEE (reference sequence). V shed 4 bases and J shed 0 bases, with 14 bases lying between them. This CDR3 contains 15 residues. Written as DNA, the CDR3 is TGTGCCAGCAGCCACCTGGGGGCCGCCTCCTACGAGCAGTACTTC. Its protein is CASSHLGAASYEQYF.

This chain uses TRBV5-1 with TRBJ2-5; D perhaps matches TRBD2 (7 bases). From germline, CDR1 is SGHRS and CDR2 YFSETQ. The CDR3 sequence is 16 residues long. The V and J ends lost 4 bases and 3 bases respectively, with 19 bases between them. CDR3 in amino acids: CASSLGVGGGEETQYF. CDR3 DNA sequence: TGCGCCAGCAGCCTGGGGGTCGGCGGGGGCGAAGAGACCCAGTACTTC.

The chain joins TRBV30 to TRBJ2-2; maybe TRBD1 (6 bases). The CDR3 has 14 amino acids. Per germline, CDR1 GTSNPN and CDR2 SVGIG (reference sequence). V lost 5 bases and J lost 4, with 14 bases in between. CDR3 protein: CAWGTGTSTGELFF. Here the CDR3 DNA reads TGTGCCTGGGGTACCGGGACATCCACCGGGGAGCTGTTTTTT.

This chain connects TRBV2 to TRBJ1-5; tentatively, D is TRBD1 (6 bases). Germline V gene data show CDR1 as SNHLY and CDR2 as FYNNEI. The CDR3 is 14 residues long. Trimming removed 3 bases from V and 3 bases from J, with 9 bases in between. The CDR3: CASSDRGPNQPQHF. In DNA form, the CDR3 reads TGTGCCAGCAGTGACAGGGGCCCCAATCAGCCCCAGCATTTT.

This chain links TRBV3-1 (or the pseudogene TRBV3-2) with TRBJ2-4, with 7 bases lining up with TRBD1. The germline V gene has CDR1 LGHDT and CDR2 YNNKEL (reference sequence). The CDR3 length is 17 residues. V gave up 4 bases and J gave up 2 bases; unmatched junction bases: 11. In DNA form, the CDR3 reads TGTGCCAGCAGCCGAATAACTCTACAGGGGACCAAAAACATTCAGTACTTC. Its protein is CASSRITLQGTKNIQYF.

The chain joins TRBV7-3 to TRBJ2-3; 7 bases agree with TRBD1. CDR1 SGHTA and CDR2 FQGTGA come from the germline V gene. The trim removed 5 bases at V and 1 base at J, leaving 3 bases unmatched. This CDR3 is built from 14 residues. As DNA, the CDR3 is TGTGCCAGCAGCCGGACAGGAGGCACAGATACGCAGTATTTT. It encodes CASSRTGGTDTQYF. Based on the CDR3 plus reference TRBV7-3 and TRBJ2-3, the full variable domain is GAGVSQTPSNKVTEKGKYVELRCDPISGHTALYWYRQSLGQGPEFLIYFQGTGAADDSGLPNDRFFAVRPEGSVSTLKIQRTERGDSAVYLCASSRTGGTDTQYFGPGTRLTVL.

This clone came up a few times. V and J are TRBV27 and TRBJ2-7; tentative D call: TRBD1 (6 bases). The germline V and J ends were trimmed by 5 bases and 5 bases, with 25 bases remaining between them. CDR1 is MNHEY and CDR2 is SMNVEV in the germline V gene (reference sequence). This CDR3 comprises 17 residues. The CDR3 DNA follows: TGTGCCAGCAGTAGCTTTAGGTGCGTTAGGACAGTGGACGAGCAGTACTTC. This gives the protein CASSSFRCVRTVDEQYF.